Following are 25 T cell receptor beta chains from one sample sequenced in a study of T cell repertoires in cytomegalovirus infection. Via MiXCR, TCRdb re-called the reads, giving one row per CDR3 protein. Of fewer than 550,000 distinct CDR3 sequences in the sample, about 26% were seen once. The sample consisted of PBMCs. The source of these receptors is a human donor in good health (CMV status not recorded). Some clones in this sample may be carry-over from other donors' samples.

This clonotype was seen more than once but under ten times. V usage is TRBV7-9 and J usage is TRBJ2-4, with D hard to call. The CDR3 runs to 13 residues. V lost 5 bases to trimming and J lost 4 bases, with 9 bases between them. Germline V gives CDR1 SEHNR, CDR2 FQNEAQ (reference sequence). CDR3 bases: TGTGCCAGCAGCCACCAAGAGAAAAACATTCAGTACTTC. It codes for CASSHQEKNIQYF.

The chain is built from TRBV11-3 and TRBJ2-5, with D possibly being TRBD2 (6 bases). V was trimmed by 8 bases and J by 2 bases, leaving 21 bases between them. CDR1 and CDR2 (germline): SGHNT, YENEEA. This CDR3 is built from 16 residues. The CDR3 DNA sequence: TGTGCCAGCGGGGAAGCGGGTTGGGCCAATCAAGAGACCCAGTACTTC. Translated: CASGEAGWANQETQYF. The whole variable domain, filled in from reference TRBV11-3 and TRBJ2-5, reads EAGVVQSPRYKIIEKKQPVAFWCNPISGHNTLYWYLQNLGQGPELLIRYENEEAVDDSQLPKDRFSAERLKGVDSTLKIQPAELGDSAVYLCASGEAGWANQETQYFGPGTRLLVL.

This clonotype was observed a handful of times. V is TRBV28 and J is TRBJ1-1, with 9 bases aligning to TRBD1. V was pared by 5 bases and J by 1 base, with 5 bases of the junction left unmatched. In germline, CDR1 is MDHEN, CDR2 SYDVKM. The CDR3 consists of 15 residues. In DNA form, the CDR3 reads TGTGCCAGCAGTCTCGGGACAGGGAAGAACACTGAAGCTTTCTTT. This gives the protein CASSLGTGKNTEAFF. The full variable domain, completed using reference TRBV28 and TRBJ1-1, is DVKVTQSSRYLVKRTGEKVFLECVQDMDHENMFWYRQDPGLGLRLIYFSYDVKMKEKGDIPEGYSVSREKKERFSLILESASTNQTSMYLCASSLGTGKNTEAFFGQGTRLTVV.

This clonotype was recorded at least ten times. The rearrangement uses TRBV7-2 and TRBJ2-1; no firm D call. With 1 base removed from V and 5 bases from J, the gap between germline ends came to 12 bases. The CDR3 has 15 residues. Germline V gene sequence: CDR1 SGHTA, CDR2 FQGNSA. CDR3 in DNA: TGTGCCAGCAGCTTAGTGGGCCCCGGGCACAATGAGCAGTTCTTC. It encodes CASSLVGPGHNEQFF.

V and J are TRBV29-1 and TRBJ2-1; D is perhaps TRBD2 (5 bases). Germline V gene sequence: CDR1 SQVTM, CDR2 ANQGSEA. Trimming took 7 bases from V and 8 from J, leaving 21 bases between them. The CDR3 extends over 14 amino acids. The CDR3 loop is CSETPGIRIHEQFF. The DNA of the CDR3 is TGCAGCGAGACCCCCGGGATAAGGATCCATGAGCAGTTCTTC.

This clonotype showed up just a few times. This chain connects TRBV7-6 to TRBJ2-7; 7 bases are a match to TRBD2. Germline V lookup: CDR1 SGHVS, CDR2 FNYEAQ. The J segment lost 2 bases and the V segment lost 1 base, leaving 8 bases of the junction unmatched. The CDR3 covers 16 residues. CDR3 nucleotides: TGTGCCAGCAGCTTAGGCGCTAGCGGTGGAACCTACGAGCAGTACTTC. This codes for CASSLGASGGTYEQYF. The full variable domain, with the rest looked up from reference TRBV7-6 and TRBJ2-7, is GAGVSQSPRYKVTKRGQDVALRCDPISGHVSLYWYRQALGQGPEFLTYFNYEAQQDKSGLPNDRFSAERPEGSISTLTIQRTEQRDSAMYRCASSLGASGGTYEQYFGPGTRLTVT.

This clonotype was found many times. This sequence joins TRBV12-3 or TRBV12-4 and TRBJ2-7; tentatively, D is TRBD2 (5 bases). Trimming removed 5 bases at V and 1 base at J, with 12 bases between. This CDR3 has 14 residues. In DNA form, the CDR3 reads TGTGCCAGCAGTCCGGGGTATGGGTCCTACGAGCAGTACTTC. It translates to CASSPGYGSYEQYF.

The J gene is TRBJ1-1, the V gene TRBV7-2, with TRBD1 as a possible D gene (6 bases). The germline gives CDR1 SGHTA, CDR2 FQGNSA. The CDR3 runs to 13 residues. The V and J ends lost 5 bases and 3 bases respectively, with 10 bases between them. The CDR3 nucleotides read TGTGCCAGCAGCACAGGGATCGACACTGAAGCTTTCTTT. It yields the protein CASSTGIDTEAFF.

This CDR3 is CATRGGLTGELFF. The CDR3 DNA follows: TGTGCCACCCGGGGGGGCCTAACCGGGGAGCTGTTTTTT. The chain is built from TRBV7-9 and TRBJ2-2; 8 bases line up with TRBD2. The V gene's germline CDR1 is SEHNR and CDR2 FQNEAQ (reference sequence). After removal of 10 bases from V and 5 bases from J, the junction contained 6 bases not matched to a gene. The CDR3 has 13 amino acids.

V usage is TRBV2 and J usage is TRBJ2-3; 12 bases align to TRBD2. This CDR3 has 17 amino acids. Germline CDR1 reads SNHLY; CDR2 reads FYNNEI. V trimming: 6 bases; J trimming: 3 bases; junction bases outside the gene matches: 10. CDR3 protein: CASSFRTSGTRTDTQYF. The CDR3 region has the DNA TGTGCCAGCAGCTTTCGGACTAGCGGGACGCGGACAGATACGCAGTATTTT.

This chain connects TRBV6-2 or TRBV6-3 to TRBJ2-1; the match to TRBD2 covers 7 bases. The ends lost 5 bases at V and 5 bases at J; junction bases unmatched: 15. The CDR3 sequence is 17 residues long. Germline V gene data show CDR1 as MNHEY and CDR2 as SVGEGT. CDR3 nucleotide sequence: TGTGCCAGCAGTAACCCAAATCGAGCGGGGTGGGACAATGAGCAGTTCTTC. It specifies CASSNPNRAGWDNEQFF.

CDR3 sequence: CASSYSIGRIYF. In DNA, the CDR3 is TGTGCCAGCAGTTACTCGATCGGACGGATATACTTC. V usage is TRBV6-2 or TRBV6-3 and J usage is TRBJ2-7; D remains unclear. The CDR3 consists of 12 residues. V was cut by 0 bases and J by 13 bases, with 13 bases left in between. Germline CDR1 reads MNHEY; CDR2 reads SVGEGT.

This clonotype occurred a few times. The genes are TRBV11-2 and TRBJ1-5; D may be TRBD1 (5 bases). V lost 5 bases and J 9 bases, leaving 14 bases between the germline ends. The CDR3 is made up of 13 amino acids. Germline V CDR1 and CDR2: SGHAT, FQNNGV. CDR3 in DNA: TGTGCCAGCAGCCCCAGGGTCTTAGCGCCCCAGCATTTT. Its translation is CASSPRVLAPQHF.

This clonotype was found a few times. The V gene is TRBV19, the J gene TRBJ1-5; D ambiguous. The CDR3 length is 14 residues. V was trimmed by 2 bases and J by 0 bases, leaving 5 bases between them. CDR1 and CDR2 (germline): LNHDA, SQIVND (reference sequence). CDR3 loop: CASSIPNSNQPQHF. The CDR3 region has the DNA TGTGCCAGTAGTATACCCAATAGCAATCAGCCCCAGCATTTT.

This clonotype occurred many times. The chain carries TRBV7-2 and TRBJ1-1; D gene unclear. The CDR3 sequence is 13 residues long. In germline, CDR1 is SGHTA, CDR2 FQGNSA. The V end lost 2 bases, the J end lost 1 base, and 5 bases lay between the germline ends. DNA of the CDR3: TGTGCCAGCAGCTTAATAGGGAACACTGAAGCTTTCTTT. Translation gives CASSLIGNTEAFF.

This clonotype was seen more than once but under ten times. V usage is TRBV12-3 or TRBV12-4 and J usage is TRBJ1-2; 8 bases agree with TRBD1. The V gene end was trimmed by 7 bases and the J gene end by 4 bases; junction bases not matched to a gene: 11. The CDR3 has 15 residues. The chain's CDR3 is CASTPDREDGYGYTF. CDR3 DNA sequence: TGTGCCAGCACCCCGGACAGGGAGGATGGCTATGGCTACACCTTC.

This clonotype was observed a handful of times. CDR3 residues: CASSAWTSNNEQFF. Here the CDR3 DNA reads TGTGCCAGTAGTGCATGGACGAGTAACAATGAGCAGTTCTTC. The V and J genes are TRBV19 and TRBJ2-1; D remains unclear. The CDR3 extends over 14 amino acids. With 5 bases removed from V and 5 bases from J, the gap between germline ends came to 13 bases. Germline assignment: CDR1 LNHDA and CDR2 SQIVND (reference sequence).

This clonotype showed up just a few times. The chain has TRBV7-6 and TRBJ2-5; weak D call: TRBD1 (6 bases). Trimming removed 5 bases at V and 4 bases at J, with 11 bases between. Germline values: CDR1 SGHVS, CDR2 FNYEAQ. This CDR3 contains 13 residues. CDR3 nucleotide sequence: TGTGCCAGCAGCGTCACAGGGTTAGAGACCCAGTACTTC. This gives the protein CASSVTGLETQYF.

The chain recombines TRBV7-8 with TRBJ1-1, with D unresolved. Trimming cost V 0 bases and J 6 bases, with 11 bases left between them. The germline V gene has CDR1 SGHVS and CDR2 FQNEAQ. The CDR3 spans 14 residues. The CDR3 sequence: CASSLAYREPEAFF. CDR3 nucleotides: TGTGCCAGCAGCTTAGCGTACCGGGAACCTGAAGCTTTCTTT.

The chain has TRBV11-3 and TRBJ1-4; TRBD1 matches at 7 bases. Germline CDR1 SGHNT, CDR2 YENEEA. J gave up 5 bases and V 5 bases, and 17 bases lay outside the gene matches. The CDR3 is 18 amino acids. CDR3: CASSVTPARQGGNEKLFF. DNA for the CDR3: TGTGCCAGCAGCGTCACCCCAGCAAGACAGGGCGGGAATGAAAAACTGTTTTTT.

The chain links TRBV28 to TRBJ2-3; a weak D match, TRBD2 (5 bases). Trimming left V 8 bases short and J 2 bases short, with 17 bases between. This CDR3 has 15 residues. Germline V gene data show CDR1 as MDHEN and CDR2 as SYDVKM. The CDR3 DNA follows: TGTGCCAGCGGACGCTTCAGGAGGCCCACAGATACGCAGTATTTT. This sequence encodes CASGRFRRPTDTQYF.

The sample holds a few counts of this clonotype. DNA for the CDR3: TGTGCCAGCAGCGGAAGAGCGACAGGTCGTGATGGCTACACCTTC. Amino acids: CASSGRATGRDGYTF. V gene TRBV6-2 or TRBV6-3 combines with J gene TRBJ1-2; D possibly corresponds to TRBD1 (6 bases). The germline V gene has CDR1 MNHEY and CDR2 SVGEGT. The CDR3 runs 15 residues. V lost 6 bases and J lost 6, with 20 bases in between.

The chain uses TRBV30 and TRBJ1-2, with D maybe TRBD1 (5 bases). The germline V and J ends were trimmed by 7 bases and 2 bases, with 20 bases remaining between them. The germline CDR1 and CDR2 sequences are GTSNPN and SVGIG (reference sequence). The CDR3 has 15 residues. DNA of the CDR3: TGTGCCTCTGGGTGGAGGGGAAGCGGGAACTATGGCTACACCTTC. Amino acids: CASGWRGSGNYGYTF.

The chain couples TRBV4-1 to TRBJ1-1; no clear D gene. Trimming cost V 6 bases and J 6 bases, with 11 bases left between them. This CDR3 comprises 12 residues. Germline V gives CDR1 MGHRA, CDR2 YSYEKL. The CDR3 DNA sequence: TGCGCCAGCAGGGGGATGACCTCTGAAGCTTTCTTT. Translating it yields CASRGMTSEAFF.

On this clonotype itself: Being one base from a much bigger clone, this may be a read error. The chain has TRBV7-9 and TRBJ2-7, with D maybe TRBD1 (6 bases). The germline gives CDR1 SEHNR, CDR2 FQNEAQ (reference sequence). The CDR3 sequence is 14 residues long. The ends were cut back, 2 bases at V and 8 bases at J, with 16 bases in the middle. The CDR3 here is CASSLQAGDNKQYF. As DNA, the CDR3 is TGTGCCAGCAGCTTACAGGCAGGGGACAACAAGCAGTACTTC.